The source of this T cell receptor (beta chain) is a study of beta chain features in type 1 diabetes. The study, taken as a whole, reports: TCRB CDR3 length was moderately but significantly reduced in all four CD4+ subsets of Type 1 diabetes patients. Short templates might get an advantage during PCR, and this would be equal in patients and controls.

This clone was seen only a few times. Its antigen is undetermined. The authors reverse transcribed all of the isolated RNA, so sequencing captured expressed TCRB transcripts. Using immunoSEQ multiplex PCR, the repertoire was profiled, and TCRdb retains in-frame clones only, with some absent. The sample includes 150,000 to 200,000 clones, about 10% of them seen just once. CDR3 length: 11 residues. The germline V gene encodes CDR1 SNHLY and CDR2 FYNNEI. V shed 7 bases and J shed 3 bases, with 6 bases lying between them. The chain recombines TRBV2 with TRBJ2-5; D gene ambiguous. This TCR was sampled from a woman in her twenties or thirties with type 1 diabetes. The sequenced sample consisted of central memory CD4+ T cells from blood. CDR3 sequence: CASMPEETQYF. The CDR3 DNA reads TGTGCCAGCATGCCAGAAGAGACCCAGTACTTC.